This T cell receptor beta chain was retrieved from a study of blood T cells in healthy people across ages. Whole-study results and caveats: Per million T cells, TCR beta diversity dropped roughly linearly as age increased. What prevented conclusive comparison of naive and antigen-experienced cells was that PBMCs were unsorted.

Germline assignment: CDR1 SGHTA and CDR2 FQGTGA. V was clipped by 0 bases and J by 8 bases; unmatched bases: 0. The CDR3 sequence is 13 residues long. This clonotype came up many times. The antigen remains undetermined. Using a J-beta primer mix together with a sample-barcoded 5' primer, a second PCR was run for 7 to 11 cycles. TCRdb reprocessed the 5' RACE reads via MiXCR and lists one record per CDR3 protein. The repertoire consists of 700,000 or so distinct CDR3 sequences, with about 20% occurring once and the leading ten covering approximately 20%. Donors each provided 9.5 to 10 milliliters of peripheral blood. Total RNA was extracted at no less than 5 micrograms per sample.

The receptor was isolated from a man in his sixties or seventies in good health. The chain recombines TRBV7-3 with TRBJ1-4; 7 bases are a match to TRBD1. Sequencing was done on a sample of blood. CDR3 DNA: TGTGCCAGCAGCTTAACAGGGGGCGAAAAACTGTTTTTT. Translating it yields CASSLTGGEKLFF.